This is a list of T cell receptor beta chains from one sample in a study of blood T cell repertoires in COVID-19. Assay used: immunoSEQ multiplex PCR; TCRdb lists only in-frame clones, some missing. The sample lists around 140,000 clones; 80% to 90% were seen once. The material sequenced was peripheral blood. The receptors stem from a human donor with acute or convalescent COVID-19. The donor label of this sample is uncertain. Each CDR3 is given with its conserved first and last residue.

J gene: TRBJ1-4
V gene: TRBV28
CDR3 protein: CASSLGTGYEKLFF

J gene: TRBJ1-6
V gene: TRBV30
CDR3 protein: CAWSVQVLYNSPLHF

J gene: TRBJ1-1
V gene: TRBV5-4
CDR3 protein: CASSRGQLSTEAFF

J gene: TRBJ2-3
V gene: TRBV7-6
CDR3 protein: CAAGDEDTQYF

J gene: TRBJ1-2
V gene: TRBV28
CDR3 protein: CASSWEGGYTF

J gene: TRBJ1-2
V gene: TRBV19
CDR3 protein: CASQQRGGRIYGYTF

J gene: TRBJ1-1
V gene: TRBV30
CDR3 protein: CAWRDRDTEAFF

J gene: TRBJ2-3
V gene: TRBV5-4
CDR3 protein: CASSRGEGSDTQYF

J gene: TRBJ2-5
V gene: TRBV4-2
CDR3 protein: CASSQDMTSGGSLQETQYF

J gene: TRBJ2-2
V gene: TRBV28
CDR3 protein: CASPPRETFRAGGVVGELFF

J gene: TRBJ2-1
V gene: TRBV6-2/TRBV6-3
CDR3 protein: CASSYYLPGTSGGINEQFF

J gene: TRBJ1-1
V gene: TRBV7-2
CDR3 protein: CASSLGQGDGTEAFF

J gene: TRBJ2-3
V gene: TRBV19
CDR3 protein: CASRKSREVDTQYF

J gene: TRBJ1-1
V gene: TRBV7-2
CDR3 protein: CASSTHPSGGTEAFF

J gene: TRBJ1-1
V gene: TRBV5-1
CDR3 protein: CASSHTQGSTEAFF

J gene: TRBJ1-2
V gene: TRBV5-1
CDR3 protein: CASSLSGDIYGYTF

J gene: TRBJ2-5
V gene: TRBV11-2
CDR3 protein: CASSLEVAGKTGTQYF

J gene: TRBJ1-4
V gene: TRBV20-1
CDR3 protein: CSASHAGGDEKLFF

J gene: TRBJ2-5
V gene: TRBV5-1
CDR3 protein: CASSLDRVEETQYF

J gene: TRBJ2-7
V gene: TRBV12-3/TRBV12-4
CDR3 protein: CASSLRGHEQYF

J gene: TRBJ2-1
V gene: TRBV14
CDR3 protein: CASSRGDRRSDEQFF

J gene: TRBJ2-7
V gene: TRBV7-3
CDR3 protein: CASSFITGQGASYEQYF

J gene: TRBJ2-6
V gene: TRBV5-1
CDR3 protein: CASSLRGAGGTGANVLTF

J gene: TRBJ2-4
V gene: TRBV11-2
CDR3 protein: CASSLRGDIQYF

J gene: TRBJ2-7
V gene: TRBV5-6
CDR3 protein: CASSSRGFTLYEQYF

J gene: TRBJ1-2
V gene: TRBV24-1
CDR3 protein: CATSDKGQGPYGYTF